This TCR beta chain was identified during a study of long-term antiretroviral therapy in people with HIV. Sequencing used immunoSEQ v3.0 at survey level. Profiling relied on immunoSEQ multiplex PCR, and the TCRdb table lists in-frame clones only, not all of them. The table lists roughly 29,000 clones, 85% to 95% of them singletons. The CDR3 loop spans 17 amino acids. V was pared by 1 base and J by 6 bases, with 8 bases of the junction left unmatched. The germline V gene encodes CDR1 WNHNN and CDR2 SYGVQD (reference sequence). Material: unsorted PBMCs, obtained 5.3 years after starting antiretroviral therapy. This sequence was found in a man aged 50 to 60 with HIV. The V and J genes are TRBV10-1 and TRBJ2-3; the match to TRBD2 covers 12 bases. CDR3 sequence reads: CASSELASGGAMDTQYF. CDR3 bases: TGCGCCAGCAGTGAGTTGGCTAGCGGGGGGGCCATGGATACGCAGTATTTT.